These 24 T cell receptor beta chains were all obtained from the same sample, sequenced in a study of post-analysis software for immune sequencing data. Study-level results: Comparison of patients with controls showed a handful of TRBV segments more frequent in patients, TRBV5-6, TRBV5-1 and TRBV20-1 among them.

Antigens for these TCRs are unknown. Researchers reported that TCR beta cDNA libraries carried unique molecular identifiers. From the PCR reads, TCRdb called clonotypes with MiXCR, one entry per CDR3 protein. The table has hundreds of thousands of distinct CDR3 sequences, around 53% seen once. Input material: blood. These TCRs come from a girl between 10 and 17 years old with multiple sclerosis.

The V and J genes are TRBV6-4 and TRBJ2-3, with 8 nucleotides matching TRBD2. This CDR3 comprises 16 residues. V lost 0 bases and J lost 0; bases outside the gene matches: 2. Germline V gives CDR1 MRHNA, CDR2 SNTAGT. The CDR3 protein is CASSDSGGGSTDTQYF. CDR3 in DNA: TGTGCCAGCAGTGACTCGGGCGGGGGGAGCACAGATACGCAGTATTTT.

This clonotype has only a few counts. CDR3 sequence: CSVPGLAGSGELFF. CDR3 bases: TGCAGCGTTCCGGGACTAGCGGGGTCCGGGGAGCTGTTTTTT. V is TRBV29-1 and J is TRBJ2-2; 13 bases agree with TRBD2. This CDR3 spans 14 amino acids. J was trimmed by 6 bases and V by 5 bases; bases with no gene match: 3. CDR1 is SQVTM and CDR2 is ANQGSEA in the germline V gene.

The rearrangement links TRBV14 to TRBJ2-4; D is ambiguous. This CDR3 is built from 15 residues. V was clipped by 4 bases and J by 9 bases, with 19 bases between them. Germline V gene lookup returns CDR1 SGHDN and CDR2 FVKESK. CDR3 DNA: TGTGCCAGCAGCCCAGGTGCCAGTTTTATCGCCATTCAGTACTTC. This translates into CASSPGASFIAIQYF.

The chain is built from TRBV6-5 and TRBJ1-2, with TRBD1 as a possible D gene (5 bases). The CDR3 consists of 12 residues. CDR1 and CDR2 (germline): MNHEY, SVGAGI. V lost 2 bases and J lost 7, with 8 bases in between. In DNA form, the CDR3 reads TGTGCCAGCAGTTACATTGGGGGTGGCTACACCTTC. Translated: CASSYIGGGYTF.

There are a few counts of this clonotype. The chain recombines TRBV29-1 with TRBJ2-5; the match to TRBD2 covers 9 bases. Germline CDR1 SQVTM, CDR2 ANQGSEA. The CDR3 is made up of 14 amino acids. J gave up 5 bases and V 7 bases, and 11 bases lay outside the gene matches. The CDR3: CSADTSGSLETQYF. Written as DNA, the CDR3 is TGCAGCGCCGATACTAGCGGGTCGCTGGAGACCCAGTACTTC.

This clonotype was counted between two and nine times. This chain uses TRBV7-8 with TRBJ1-6; D not certain. The germline V gene has CDR1 SGHVS and CDR2 FQNEAQ. The CDR3 is 16 residues long. Trimming took 4 bases from V and 7 from J, leaving 17 bases between them. Here the CDR3 reads CASSSHPWRENSPLHF. As DNA, the CDR3 is TGTGCCAGCAGCTCACACCCTTGGAGGGAAAATTCACCCCTCCACTTT.

The chain employs TRBV29-1 and TRBJ2-7; 9 bases fit TRBD1. The V and J ends lost 2 bases and 3 bases, in that order; junction bases with no gene match: 5. The germline gives CDR1 SQVTM, CDR2 ANQGSEA. CDR3 length: 14 amino acids. Here the CDR3 reads CSVELGTGLYEQYF. CDR3 coding DNA: TGCAGCGTTGAACTGGGGACAGGGCTCTACGAGCAGTACTTC.

This clonotype showed up just a few times. The chain carries TRBV3-1 and TRBJ2-4; 9 positions agree with TRBD2. The DNA end favors TRBJ2-7, so the J call may be wrong. The V gene's germline CDR1 is LGHDT and CDR2 YNNKEL (reference sequence). The CDR3 length is 14 residues. CDR3 amino acids: CASSQSPSGTEQYF. The CDR3 nucleotides read TGTGCCAGCAGCCAAAGTCCTAGCGGGACCGAGCAGTACTTC.

This chain links TRBV5-1 with TRBJ2-7; D is uncertain. The J call may be mistaken, given a closer DNA end match to TRBJ2-5. The CDR3 loop spans 13 amino acids. The germline CDR1 and CDR2 sequences are SGHRS and YFSETQ. The CDR3 spells CASSLRAEQTQYF. CDR3 DNA sequence: TGCGCCAGCAGCTTGAGGGCAGAACAGACCCAGTACTTC.

The CDR3 region has the DNA TGTGCCAGCAGCTATGACAGGGGAAAAAACATTCAGTACTTC. Its protein is CASSYDRGKNIQYF. The chain combines TRBV7-9 with TRBJ2-4, with TRBD1 matching 8 bases. The CDR3 extends over 14 amino acids. Trimming took 4 bases from V and 4 from J; bases not matched to a gene: 3. Germline V lookup: CDR1 SEHNR, CDR2 FQNEAQ (reference sequence).

This clonotype was seen more than once but under ten times. The chain couples TRBV2 to TRBJ1-6; 7 positions agree with TRBD1. Germline V gene sequence: CDR1 SNHLY, CDR2 FYNNEI. J was trimmed by 9 bases and V by 6 bases; bases with no gene match: 2. The CDR3 runs 12 residues. The CDR3 region is CASRGQVSPLHF. CDR3 nucleotides: TGTGCCAGCAGAGGACAGGTTTCACCCCTCCACTTT.

The chain employs TRBV6-2 or TRBV6-3 and TRBJ2-3; D is unclear. Trimming shortened V by 3 bases and J by 2 bases, and 9 bases separated the two germline ends. There are 14 residues in the CDR3. The germline CDR1 and CDR2 sequences are MNHEY and SVGEGT. CDR3 protein: CASSYMAHTDTQYF. The CDR3 DNA reads TGTGCCAGCAGTTATATGGCTCACACAGATACGCAGTATTTT.

V is TRBV7-6 and J is TRBJ1-2; D unclear. Germline values: CDR1 SGHVS, CDR2 FNYEAQ. With 1 base removed from V and 7 bases from J, the gap between germline ends came to 19 bases. The CDR3 spans 16 residues. The CDR3 sequence is CASSLEPTSAYIGYTF. The CDR3 DNA reads as TGTGCCAGCAGCTTAGAACCGACCTCGGCTTATATTGGCTACACCTTC.

In the case of this clonotype: A single base separates this from a much larger clone, so it may be a read error. The rearrangement uses TRBV2 and TRBJ2-6, with D maybe TRBD2 (6 bases). CDR1 and CDR2 (germline): SNHLY, FYNNEI. This CDR3 has 18 residues. The CDR3 DNA follows: TGTGCCAGCAGTCGCCCCCCTGACGGAGGGCTTGGGGCCAACGCCCTGACTTTC. Translating it yields CASSRPPDGGLGANALTF.

This clonotype was counted only a few times. The chain employs TRBV20-1 and TRBJ1-6; D gene ambiguous. The CDR3 is made up of 15 amino acids. The germline V and J ends were trimmed by 6 bases and 0 bases, with 12 bases remaining between them. Germline V gene lookup returns CDR1 DFQATT and CDR2 SNEGSKA (reference sequence). The CDR3 DNA reads TGCAGTGCCGATAACAGAGACTCCTATAATTCACCCCTCCACTTT. Its protein is CSADNRDSYNSPLHF.

This rearrangement joins TRBV7-8 to TRBJ1-1, with 7 bases fitting TRBD1. Germline CDR1 SGHVS, CDR2 FQNEAQ. With 1 base clipped from V and 4 bases from J, the junction kept 6 bases outside the gene matches. The CDR3 loop spans 15 amino acids. CDR3 DNA: TGTGCCAGCAGCTTAGGGGGGTCAGGGGGCACTGAAGCTTTCTTT. This sequence encodes CASSLGGSGGTEAFF.

There are a few counts of this clonotype. V usage is TRBV7-2 and J usage is TRBJ2-1, with 8 bases aligning to TRBD2. Germline assignment: CDR1 SGHTA and CDR2 FQGNSA. The CDR3 is 14 residues long. The V gene end was trimmed by 4 bases and the J gene end by 2 bases; junction bases not matched to a gene: 1. The DNA of the CDR3 is TGTGCCAGCAGCTCGCGGGGGGCCTACAATGAGCAGTTCTTC. Protein product: CASSSRGAYNEQFF. Full variable domain (rest looked up from reference TRBV7-2 and TRBJ2-1): GAGVSQSPSNKVTEKGKDVELRCDPISGHTALYWYRQSLGQGLEFLIYFQGNSAPDKSGLPSDRFSAERTGGSVSTLTIQRTQQEDSAVYLCASSSRGAYNEQFFGPGTRLTVL.

V is TRBV7-9 and J is TRBJ2-5, with 7 positions matching TRBD2. Trimming at V came to 5 bases and at J to 2 bases, leaving 5 bases not matched to a gene. The CDR3 spans 14 residues. Germline CDR1 SEHNR, CDR2 FQNEAQ (reference sequence). The CDR3 sequence: CASSRAGSQETQYF. CDR3 nucleotide sequence: TGTGCCAGCAGCCGAGCGGGATCGCAAGAGACCCAGTACTTC.

The V call is TRBV7-9, the J call TRBJ2-7; TRBD2 agrees at 10 bases. The CDR3 is made up of 16 amino acids. V was clipped by 1 base and J by 7 bases; unmatched bases: 10. Germline-derived CDR1 and CDR2 are SEHNR and FQNEAQ (reference sequence). The CDR3 nucleotides read TGTGCCAGCAGCTTAGGAGCGGCAGCGGGAGGGTTAGAGCAGTACTTC. Protein: CASSLGAAAGGLEQYF. Variable domain in full (rest from reference TRBV7-9 and TRBJ2-7): DTGVSQNPRHKITKRGQNVTFRCDPISEHNRLYWYRQTLGQGPEFLTYFQNEAQLEKSRLLSDRFSAERPKGSFSTLEIQRTEQGDSAMYLCASSLGAAAGGLEQYFGPGTRLTVT.

V usage is TRBV20-1 and J usage is TRBJ2-7; TRBD1 matches 7 bases. From germline, CDR1 is DFQATT and CDR2 SNEGSKA (reference sequence). V lost 2 bases and J lost 3; bases outside the gene matches: 7. The CDR3 has 14 amino acids. CDR3 bases: TGCAGTGCTAGACATTATACAGGGGACTACGAGCAGTACTTC. Translation: CSARHYTGDYEQYF.

V is TRBV5-6 and J is TRBJ1-2; D may be TRBD1 (6 bases). V shed 2 bases and J shed 2 bases, with 19 bases lying between them. CDR1 and CDR2 (germline): SGHDT, YYEEEE. The CDR3 spans 17 residues. This CDR3 is CASSFHRPGGRNYGYTF. For the CDR3, the DNA is TGTGCCAGCAGCTTTCACCGACCCGGGGGGCGCAACTATGGCTACACCTTC.

The DNA for the CDR3 is TGTGCCAGCAGGCCGTGGGACGGACAGAACCAAGAGACCCAGTACTTC. Residues: CASRPWDGQNQETQYF. J is TRBJ2-5 and V is TRBV3-1; TRBD1 might be the D (6 bases). Germline V gene sequence: CDR1 LGHDT, CDR2 YNNKEL (reference sequence). The CDR3 loop spans 16 amino acids. Trimming pared 6 bases from V and 0 bases from J, leaving 17 bases between.

The chain carries TRBV20-1 and TRBJ2-7, with 12 bases lining up with TRBD2. Germline-derived CDR1 and CDR2 are DFQATT and SNEGSKA (reference sequence). CDR3 length equals 17 residues. V lost 3 bases to trimming and J lost 0 bases; unmatched junction nucleotides: 9. The CDR3 sequence is CSASGLAGGGSSYEQYF. The CDR3 DNA is TGCAGTGCTAGTGGTCTAGCGGGAGGGGGCAGCTCCTACGAGCAGTACTTC.

The rearrangement uses TRBV27 and TRBJ2-7; D gene unclear. This CDR3 is 14 amino acids long. Deletions cut 2 bases from V and 2 bases from J, with 10 bases between. Per germline, CDR1 MNHEY and CDR2 SMNVEV (reference sequence). The CDR3 DNA follows: TGTGCCAGCAGTTTAAATATCGCTACCTACGAGCAGTACTTC. Translated, it gives CASSLNIATYEQYF.